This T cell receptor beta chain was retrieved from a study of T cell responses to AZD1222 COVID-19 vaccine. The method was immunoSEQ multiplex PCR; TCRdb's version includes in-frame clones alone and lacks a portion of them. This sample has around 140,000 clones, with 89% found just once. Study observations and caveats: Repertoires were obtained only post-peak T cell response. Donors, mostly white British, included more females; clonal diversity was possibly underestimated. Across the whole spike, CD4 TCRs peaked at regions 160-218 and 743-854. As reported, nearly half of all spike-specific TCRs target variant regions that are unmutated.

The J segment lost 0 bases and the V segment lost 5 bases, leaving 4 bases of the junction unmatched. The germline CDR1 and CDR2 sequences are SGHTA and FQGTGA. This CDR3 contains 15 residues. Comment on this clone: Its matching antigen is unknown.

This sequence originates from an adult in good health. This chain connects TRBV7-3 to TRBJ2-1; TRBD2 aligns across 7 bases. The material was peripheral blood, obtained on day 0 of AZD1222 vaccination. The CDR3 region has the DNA TGTGCCAGCAGCGCCGGGGGGAGCTCCTACAATGAGCAGTTCTTC. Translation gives CASSAGGSSYNEQFF.